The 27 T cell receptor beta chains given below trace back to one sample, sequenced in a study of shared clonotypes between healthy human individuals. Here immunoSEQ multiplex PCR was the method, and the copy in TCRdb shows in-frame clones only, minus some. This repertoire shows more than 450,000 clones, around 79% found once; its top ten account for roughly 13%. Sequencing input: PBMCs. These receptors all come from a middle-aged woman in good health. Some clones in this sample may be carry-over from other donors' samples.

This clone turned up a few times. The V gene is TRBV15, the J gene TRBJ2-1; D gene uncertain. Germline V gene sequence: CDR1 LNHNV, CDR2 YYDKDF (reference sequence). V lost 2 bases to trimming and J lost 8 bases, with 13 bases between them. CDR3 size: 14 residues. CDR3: CATSRPTIHHEQFF. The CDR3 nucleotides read TGTGCCACCAGCAGACCTACGATTCATCATGAGCAGTTCTTC.

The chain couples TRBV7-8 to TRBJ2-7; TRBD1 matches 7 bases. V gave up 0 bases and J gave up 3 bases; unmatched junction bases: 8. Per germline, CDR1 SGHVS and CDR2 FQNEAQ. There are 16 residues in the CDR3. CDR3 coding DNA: TGTGCCAGCAGCTTAGCCCCCAAGACAGGGAACTACGAGCAGTACTTC. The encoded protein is CASSLAPKTGNYEQYF.

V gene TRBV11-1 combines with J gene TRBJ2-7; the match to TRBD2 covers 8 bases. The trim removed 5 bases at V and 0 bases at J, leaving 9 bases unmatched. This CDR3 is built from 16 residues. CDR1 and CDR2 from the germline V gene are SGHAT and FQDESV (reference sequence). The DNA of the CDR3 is TGTGCCAGCAGCCCCGGACTAGCCCAAAGCTCCTACGAGCAGTACTTC. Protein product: CASSPGLAQSSYEQYF.

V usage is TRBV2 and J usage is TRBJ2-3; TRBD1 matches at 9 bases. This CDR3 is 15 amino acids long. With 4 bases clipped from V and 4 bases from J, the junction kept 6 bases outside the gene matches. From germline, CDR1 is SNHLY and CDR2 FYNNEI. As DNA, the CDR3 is TGTGCCAGCAGTGCCTCCGGGACAGGGCCAGATACGCAGTATTTT. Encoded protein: CASSASGTGPDTQYF.

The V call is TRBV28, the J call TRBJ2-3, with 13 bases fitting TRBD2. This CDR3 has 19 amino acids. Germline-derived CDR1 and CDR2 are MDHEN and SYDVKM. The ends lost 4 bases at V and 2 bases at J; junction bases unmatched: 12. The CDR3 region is CASSSRTSGSKSPTDTQYF. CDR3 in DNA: TGTGCCAGCAGTTCCCGGACTAGCGGGAGTAAAAGTCCCACAGATACGCAGTATTTT.

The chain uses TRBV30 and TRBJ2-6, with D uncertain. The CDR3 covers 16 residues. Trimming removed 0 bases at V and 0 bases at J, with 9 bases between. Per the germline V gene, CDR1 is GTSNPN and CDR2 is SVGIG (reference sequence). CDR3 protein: CAWSVGWTSGANVLTF. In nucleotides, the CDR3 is TGTGCCTGGAGTGTAGGGTGGACCTCTGGGGCCAACGTCCTGACTTTC.

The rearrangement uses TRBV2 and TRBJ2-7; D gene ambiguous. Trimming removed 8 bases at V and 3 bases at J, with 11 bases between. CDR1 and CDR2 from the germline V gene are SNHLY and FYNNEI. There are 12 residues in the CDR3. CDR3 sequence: CASSTENYEQYF. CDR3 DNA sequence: TGTGCCAGCTCAACAGAGAACTACGAGCAGTACTTC.

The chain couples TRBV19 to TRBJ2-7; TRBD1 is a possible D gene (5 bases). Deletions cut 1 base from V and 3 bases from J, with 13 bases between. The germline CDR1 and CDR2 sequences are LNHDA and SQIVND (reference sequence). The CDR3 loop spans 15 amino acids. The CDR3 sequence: CASSIVSGFVYEQYF. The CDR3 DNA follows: TGTGCCAGTAGTATAGTTTCAGGGTTCGTCTACGAGCAGTACTTC.

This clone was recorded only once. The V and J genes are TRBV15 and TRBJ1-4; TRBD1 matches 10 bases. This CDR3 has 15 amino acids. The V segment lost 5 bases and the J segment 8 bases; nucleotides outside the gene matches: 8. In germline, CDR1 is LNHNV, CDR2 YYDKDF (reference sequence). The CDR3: CATSPRTGGQEKLFF. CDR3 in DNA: TGTGCCACCAGCCCCCGGACAGGGGGGCAGGAAAAACTGTTTTTT.

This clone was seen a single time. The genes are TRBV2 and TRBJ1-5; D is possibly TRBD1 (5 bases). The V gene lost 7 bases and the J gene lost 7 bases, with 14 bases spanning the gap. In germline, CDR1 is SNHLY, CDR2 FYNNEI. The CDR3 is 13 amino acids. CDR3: CASTGEEGQPQHF. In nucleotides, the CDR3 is TGTGCCAGCACGGGGGAGGAGGGCCAGCCCCAGCATTTT.

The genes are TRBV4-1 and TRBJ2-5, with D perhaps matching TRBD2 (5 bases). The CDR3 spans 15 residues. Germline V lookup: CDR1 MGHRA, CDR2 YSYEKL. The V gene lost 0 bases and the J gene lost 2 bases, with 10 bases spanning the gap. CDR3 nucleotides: TGCGCCAGCAGCCAAGATCTTCGAGGGCAAGAGACCCAGTACTTC. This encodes CASSQDLRGQETQYF.

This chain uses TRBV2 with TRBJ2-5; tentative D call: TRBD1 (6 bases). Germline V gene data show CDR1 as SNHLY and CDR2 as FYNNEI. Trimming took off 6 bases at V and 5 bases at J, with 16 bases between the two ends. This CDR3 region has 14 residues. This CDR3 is CASRKDRTTETQYF. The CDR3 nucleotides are TGTGCCAGCAGAAAGGACAGAACCACGGAGACCCAGTACTTC.

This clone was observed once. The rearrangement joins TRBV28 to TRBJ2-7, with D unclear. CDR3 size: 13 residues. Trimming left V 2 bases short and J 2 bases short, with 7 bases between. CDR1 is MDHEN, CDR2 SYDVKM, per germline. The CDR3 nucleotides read TGTGCCAGCAGTTTAGGCCTAGCCTACGAGCAGTACTTC. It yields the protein CASSLGLAYEQYF.

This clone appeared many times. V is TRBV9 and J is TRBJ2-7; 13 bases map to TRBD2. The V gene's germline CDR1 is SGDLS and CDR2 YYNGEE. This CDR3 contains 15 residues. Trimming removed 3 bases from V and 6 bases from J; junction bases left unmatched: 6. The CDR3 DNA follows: TGTGCCAGCAGCGACGGACTAGCGGGAGTATCCGAGCAGTACTTC. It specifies CASSDGLAGVSEQYF.

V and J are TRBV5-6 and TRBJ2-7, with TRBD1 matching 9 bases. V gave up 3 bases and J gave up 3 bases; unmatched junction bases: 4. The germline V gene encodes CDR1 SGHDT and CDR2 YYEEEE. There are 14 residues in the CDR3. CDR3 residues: CASSWGQGHYEQYF. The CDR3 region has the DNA TGTGCCAGCAGCTGGGGACAGGGCCACTACGAGCAGTACTTC.

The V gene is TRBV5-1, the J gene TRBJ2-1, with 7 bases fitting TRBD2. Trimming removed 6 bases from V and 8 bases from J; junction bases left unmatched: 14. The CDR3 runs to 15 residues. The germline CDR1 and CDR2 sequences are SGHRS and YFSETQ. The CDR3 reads CASTPSGLSWDEQFF. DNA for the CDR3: TGCGCCAGCACTCCTAGCGGCTTAAGTTGGGATGAGCAGTTCTTC. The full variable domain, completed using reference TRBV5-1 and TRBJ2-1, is KAGVTQTPRYLIKTRGQQVTLSCSPISGHRSVSWYQQTPGQGLQFLFEYFSETQRNKGNFPGRFSGRQFSNSRSEMNVSTLELGDSALYLCASTPSGLSWDEQFFGPGTRLTVL.

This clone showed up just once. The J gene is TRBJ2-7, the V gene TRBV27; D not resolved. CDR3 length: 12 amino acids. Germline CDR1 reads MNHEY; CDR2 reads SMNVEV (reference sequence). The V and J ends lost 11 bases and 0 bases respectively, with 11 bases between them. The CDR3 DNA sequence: TGTGCCGACGATCCGAGCTCCTACGAGCAGTACTTC. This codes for CADDPSSYEQYF.

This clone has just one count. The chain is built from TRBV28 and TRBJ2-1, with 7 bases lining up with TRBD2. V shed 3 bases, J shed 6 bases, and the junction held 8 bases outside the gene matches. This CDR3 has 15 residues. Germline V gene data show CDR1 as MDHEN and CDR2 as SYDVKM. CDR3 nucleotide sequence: TGTGCCAGCAGTTTTGAGCGGGATCGGTCCAATGAGCAGTTCTTC. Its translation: CASSFERDRSNEQFF. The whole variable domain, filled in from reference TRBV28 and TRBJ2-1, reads DVKVTQSSRYLVKRTGEKVFLECVQDMDHENMFWYRQDPGLGLRLIYFSYDVKMKEKGDIPEGYSVSREKKERFSLILESASTNQTSMYLCASSFERDRSNEQFFGPGTRLTVL.

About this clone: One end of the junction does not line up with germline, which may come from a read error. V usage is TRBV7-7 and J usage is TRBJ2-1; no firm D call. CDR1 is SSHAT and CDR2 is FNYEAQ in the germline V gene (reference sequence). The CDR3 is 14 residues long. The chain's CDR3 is CASSLVGQATEQFF. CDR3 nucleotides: TGTGCTAGCAGCTTAGTAGGGCAAGCGACTGAGCAGTTCTTC.

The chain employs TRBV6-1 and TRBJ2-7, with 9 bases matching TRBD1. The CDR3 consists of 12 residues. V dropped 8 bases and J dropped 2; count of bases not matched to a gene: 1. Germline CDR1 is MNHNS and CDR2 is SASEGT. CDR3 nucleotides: TGTGCCAGCCGGGACAGGGCCTACGAGCAGTACTTC. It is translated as CASRDRAYEQYF.

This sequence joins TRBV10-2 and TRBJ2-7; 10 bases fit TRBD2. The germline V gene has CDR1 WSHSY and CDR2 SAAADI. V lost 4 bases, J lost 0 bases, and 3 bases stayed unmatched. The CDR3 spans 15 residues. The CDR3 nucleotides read TGCGCCAGCAGTGCCCTAGCGGGAGCCTCCTACGAGCAGTACTTC. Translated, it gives CASSALAGASYEQYF.

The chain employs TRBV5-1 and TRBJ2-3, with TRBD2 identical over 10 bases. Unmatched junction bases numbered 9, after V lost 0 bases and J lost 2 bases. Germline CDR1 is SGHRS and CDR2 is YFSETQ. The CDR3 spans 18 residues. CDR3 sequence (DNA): TGCGCCAGCAGCTTGGGCCGAGGACTAGCGGAAATCACAGATACGCAGTATTTT. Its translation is CASSLGRGLAEITDTQYF.

DNA for the CDR3: TGTGCCAGCAGCTTCCCTTCCCTTGGGACTAGCGGCTACAATGAGCAGTTCTTC. This codes for CASSFPSLGTSGYNEQFF. The gene calls are TRBV4-2 and TRBJ2-1; TRBD2 matches at 11 bases. Trimming cost V 5 bases and J 3 bases; bases outside gene matches: 12. The CDR3 is 18 amino acids. The V gene's germline CDR1 is LGHNA and CDR2 YNFKEQ.

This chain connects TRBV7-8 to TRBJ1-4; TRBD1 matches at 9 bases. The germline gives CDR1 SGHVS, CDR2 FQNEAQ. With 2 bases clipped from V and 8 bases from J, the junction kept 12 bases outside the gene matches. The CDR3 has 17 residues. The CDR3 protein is CASSLMSGGTGNEKLFF. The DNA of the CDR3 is TGTGCCAGCAGCTTAATGTCAGGTGGGACAGGGAACGAAAAACTGTTTTTT.

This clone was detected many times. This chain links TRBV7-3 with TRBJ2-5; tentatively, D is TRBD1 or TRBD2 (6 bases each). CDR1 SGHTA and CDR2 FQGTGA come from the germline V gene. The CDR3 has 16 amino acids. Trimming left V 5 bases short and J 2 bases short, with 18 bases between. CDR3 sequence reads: CASSPQTGGGQETQYF. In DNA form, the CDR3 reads TGTGCCAGCAGCCCTCAGACAGGAGGGGGACAAGAGACCCAGTACTTC.

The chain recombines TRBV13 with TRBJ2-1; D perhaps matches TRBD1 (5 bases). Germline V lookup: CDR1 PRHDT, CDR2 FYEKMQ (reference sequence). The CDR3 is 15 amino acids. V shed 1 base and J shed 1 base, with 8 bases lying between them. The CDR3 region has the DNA TGTGCCAGCAGCTTAGTTCAGGGTTCCTACAATGAGCAGTTCTTC. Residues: CASSLVQGSYNEQFF.

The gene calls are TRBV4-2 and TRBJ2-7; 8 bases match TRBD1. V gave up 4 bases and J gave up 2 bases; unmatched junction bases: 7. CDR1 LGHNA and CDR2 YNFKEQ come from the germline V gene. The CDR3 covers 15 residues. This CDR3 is CASSLQGEAPYEQYF. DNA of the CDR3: TGTGCCAGCAGCCTACAGGGGGAGGCCCCCTACGAGCAGTACTTC.